This T cell receptor (beta chain) was captured in a study of T cell repertoires in cytomegalovirus infection. Study overall: Carrying CMV and the relevant HLA type showed in public TCR beta signatures. Study-level points and caveats: Within the response measured ex vivo, HLA-C-restricted CMV-specific TCR beta clonotypes were dominant.

TCRdb re-derived calls from the reads in MiXCR, one entry per CDR3 protein. The sample contains around 530,000 distinct CDR3 sequences, roughly 29% of which appear only once. This clonotype appeared a few times. Its antigen remains unknown. The sequence was collected from a human donor in good health (CMV status not recorded). Some clones in this sample may be carry-over from other donors' samples. Sequenced input: PBMCs.

For the CDR3, the DNA is TGTGCCAGCAGCTTAGCGCCGGCCGCCCTGGATACGCAGTATTTT. The encoded protein is CASSLAPAALDTQYF. The chain carries TRBV7-9 and TRBJ2-3; D call uncertain. This CDR3 has 15 amino acids. Looked up from germline, CDR1 is SEHNR and CDR2 is FQNEAQ (reference sequence). Trimming shortened V by 0 bases and J by 6 bases, and 13 bases separated the two germline ends.